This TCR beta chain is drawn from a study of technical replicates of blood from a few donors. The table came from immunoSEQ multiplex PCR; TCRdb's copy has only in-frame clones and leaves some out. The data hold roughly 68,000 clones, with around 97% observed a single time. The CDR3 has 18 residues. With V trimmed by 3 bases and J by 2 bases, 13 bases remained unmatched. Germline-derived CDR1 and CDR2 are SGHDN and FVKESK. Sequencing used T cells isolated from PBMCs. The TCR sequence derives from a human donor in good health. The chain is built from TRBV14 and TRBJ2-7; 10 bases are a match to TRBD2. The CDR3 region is CASSHLGSASGRTYEQYF. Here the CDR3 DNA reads TGTGCCAGCAGCCACTTGGGATCCGCTAGCGGGAGAACCTACGAGCAGTACTTC.